This T cell receptor (beta chain) stems from a study of identical twins. Study findings and constraints: In cord blood, abundant beta clonotypes had fewer insertions; memory showed no trend.

Template switching created a universal primer site, and the cDNA included unique molecular identifiers. MiXCR, run by TCRdb on the 5' RACE reads, gives a single entry per CDR3 protein. The sample holds 300,000 to 350,000 distinct CDR3 sequences, roughly an eighth seen once. This clonotype was counted a few times. What it recognizes is unknown. This CDR3 is 16 amino acids long. V lost 4 bases and J lost 1, with 12 bases in between. CDR1 and CDR2 (germline): KGHDR, SFDVKD. These same records also appear under a second study, on yellow fever vaccine responses in identical twins.

This chain joins TRBV24-1 and TRBJ2-2; D is possibly TRBD1 or TRBD2 (5 bases each). This TCR was sampled from a woman between 18 and 29 years old in good health. The sample taken for sequencing was CD8+ T cells sorted from blood. As DNA, the CDR3 is TGTGCCACCAGTGAAGGGGACCTAGGGAACACCGGGGAGCTGTTTTTT. Encoded protein: CATSEGDLGNTGELFF.